This T cell receptor (beta chain) was sequenced during a study of blood T cells in healthy people across ages (dated by TCRdb to 2013 to 2016). Some background on the complete study: Template switching captured roughly one uniquely barcoded TCR beta cDNA molecule per two T cells in model experiments. The study measured age-related changes in TCR beta repertoire diversity using deep sequencing normalized with unique cDNA molecular identifiers. Donors were grouped into four age groups: young (average 16 years), middle-aged (roughly 40), aged (around 60) and long-lived (approximately 78). For two donors (one aged 18 to 29 and one aged 80 or older), the study analyzed two additional independent replicas of 1 million unique cDNA reads from the same blood draw.

As to this clonotype: Its antigen specificity is not known. The record has no base qualities; no much larger clone is one base away.

The library was built by means of 5' RACE. Sequencing was performed on an Illumina HiSeq 2500. A second 7 to 11 cycle PCR used a sample-barcoded 5' primer and a J-beta primer mix. Each TCR beta cDNA molecule received a unique molecular identifier from a template-switch 5' adaptor carrying 12 random nucleotides. At least 3 million CDR3-containing paired-end reads were obtained from each sample. First-strand cDNA synthesis was performed from all RNA using the Mint cDNA synthesis kit, with priming by a TRBC-specific oligonucleotide. Following uracil-DNA glycosylase treatment, all cDNA underwent a first 18-cycle PCR with the universal primers M1SS and BC2_uni_R. As for the original processing: Normalization of each sample was performed by random selection of 1 million high-quality reads, each carrying a distinct molecular identifier. Instead of being binned into consensus sequences, reads with shared molecular identifiers were discarded. MiTCR, with a Q25 quality threshold and the strictest error-elimination algorithm, was used for CDR3 identification, clonotype clustering and error correction. Lower-bound total TCR beta diversity was estimated with a nonparametric unseen species model using Euler transformation. TCRdb's own reprocessing of the public reads used fastp at Q25 and MiXCR and kept productive beta chains. Rows with one shared CDR3 protein collapse into an entry with the most common genes and DNA. What appears here as the V and J calls and clone size reflects TCRdb's work, not the paper's. The sample table holds more than 500,000 distinct CDR3 sequences, of which about 27% were seen once. In total, the top ten clones hold approximately 3.3% of the sample.

Systemically healthy Caucasian individuals from Russia, 35 to 50 in total and aged roughly 6 to 100 years, were included as donors. Around 10 milliliters of peripheral blood were drawn from each donor into EDTA-treated Vacutainer tubes. Ficoll-Paque density-gradient centrifugation was used to isolate PBMCs, with at least 6.5 million per sample. Total RNA was extracted from PBMCs with Trizol reagent, with at least 5.5 micrograms obtained per sample. The percentages of naive CD45RAhigh/CD27high T cells were determined by flow cytometry on a PBMC aliquot from every donor. The germline V gene (reference sequence) sets CDR1 to DFQATT and CDR2 to SNEGSKA. The CDR3 contains 13 residues, cysteine and phenylalanine counted. Only CDR3 DNA remains: 39 bases, in frame from the first base. Summary of the overall study and its limitations: Estimates of total diversity based on one million sequenced T cells were considered lower bounds and underestimates. Observed TCR beta diversity per million T cells fell roughly linearly with age, and a significant reduction was already apparent by age around 39. Donor CMV infection status was unknown, potentially confounding age-related changes in expanded clonotypes. The long-lived group showed more naive CD4+ T cells, fewer expanded clones and increased TCR diversity than the aged group, suggesting age selection. Because profiling used bulk unsorted PBMCs, naive and antigen-experienced compartments could not be compared conclusively. A strong correlation was found between observed TCR beta diversity and the percentage of naive T cells measured by flow cytometry.

The same data also contributed to another study, on T cells of mothers and their children. Taken from the second paper: The donors were nine systemically healthy Caucasian individuals, made up of three mothers and their six children. cDNA synthesis used all of the extracted RNA, with 1.5 ug of RNA in each 15 ul reaction. Sample barcodes and 2-4 random nucleotides were added via the M1S primer in the second PCR. Over 8 million TCR beta CDR3 reads were obtained for each mother, and 3 million to 3.5 million reads were obtained for each child. TCR recombination output is similarly shaped by thymic selection in related and unrelated pairs, with a minor effect exerted by inherited differences. Related mother-child pairs always showed normalized repertoire overlap that was slightly higher than in unrelated mother-child pairs, though the difference was never significant. Persistent microchimeric T cell clones were not detected, at a sensitivity of around 99 clones per million clonotypes. To look for features that set related mother-child pairs apart from unrelated individuals, the researchers ran deep NGS to compare the TCR beta repertoires of mothers and children. Mothers averaged roughly 40 +/- 4 years of age and children averaged 11 +/- 4 years. Libraries were sequenced on Illumina HiSeq 2000 with 100+100 nt paired-end reads after adapter ligation with NEBNext reagents. Mother and child libraries were prepared a month apart and sequenced in separate runs to prevent cross-contamination. For each donor, somewhere between about 450,000 and 2,200,000 distinct TCR beta clonotypes were identified. Naive TCR beta clonotypes were estimated from low-frequency clonotypes matched to each donor's FACS-determined naive share, without sorting.

This receptor was identified in a boy aged 2 to 9 in good health. This receptor chain uses TRBV20-1 and TRBJ2-5; 7 central nucleotides agree with TRBD1. Near its end, the DNA agrees better with TRBJ2-7, so the J call may be wrong. Sequenced sample: blood. The nucleotides read TGCAGTGCCATGGGACAGCCCAACTACGAGCAGTACTTC. This is translated as CSAMGQPNYEQYF.